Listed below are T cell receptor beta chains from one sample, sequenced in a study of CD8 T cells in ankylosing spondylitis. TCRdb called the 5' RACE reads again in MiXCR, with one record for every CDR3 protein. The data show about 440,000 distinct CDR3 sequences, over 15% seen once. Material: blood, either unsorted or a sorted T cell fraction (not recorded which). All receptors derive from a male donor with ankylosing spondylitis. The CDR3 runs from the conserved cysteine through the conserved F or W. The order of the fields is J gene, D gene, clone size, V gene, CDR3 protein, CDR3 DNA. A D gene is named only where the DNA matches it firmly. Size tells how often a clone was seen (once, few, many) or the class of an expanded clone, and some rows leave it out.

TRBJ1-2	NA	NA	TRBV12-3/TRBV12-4	CASSLSGRRTNYGYTF	TGTGCCAGCAGTTTATCGGGCAGGCGAACTAACTATGGCTACACCTTC
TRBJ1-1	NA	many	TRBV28	CASSEYKFPNTEAFF	TGTGCCAGCAGTGAGTACAAATTTCCGAACACTGAAGCTTTCTTT
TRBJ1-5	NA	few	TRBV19	CASSIRGQPQHF	TGTGCCAGTAGTATCCGGGGTCAGCCCCAGCATTTT
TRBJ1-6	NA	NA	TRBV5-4	CASSLPGGLNSPLHF	TGTGCCAGCAGCTTGCCCGGGGGCTTGAATTCACCCCTCCACTTT
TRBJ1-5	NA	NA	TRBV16	CASSRSQADSNQPQHF	TGTGCCAGCAGCCGGAGTCAGGCTGATAGCAATCAGCCCCAGCATTTT
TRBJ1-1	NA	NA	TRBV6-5	CASSYSRGLETEAFF	TGTGCCAGCAGTTACTCGAGGGGCCTGGAGACTGAAGCTTTCTTT
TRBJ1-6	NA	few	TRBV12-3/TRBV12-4	CASSFGGSPLHF	TGTGCCAGCAGTTTTGGCGGCTCACCCCTCCACTTT
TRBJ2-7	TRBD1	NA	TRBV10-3	CAIRSGTGKQSVTYEQYF	TGTGCCATCAGGTCCGGGACAGGGAAACAGTCAGTAACCTACGAGCAGTACTTC
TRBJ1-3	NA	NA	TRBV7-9	CASSLGQISGNTIYF	TGTGCCAGCAGCTTAGGGCAGATCTCTGGAAACACCATATATTTT
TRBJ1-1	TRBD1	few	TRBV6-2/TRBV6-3	CASQSGTGFGNTEAFF	TGTGCCAGCCAAAGCGGGACAGGGTTTGGAAACACTGAAGCTTTCTTT
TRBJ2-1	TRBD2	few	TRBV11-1	CASSLGGVLATREVEQFF	TGTGCCAGCAGCTTAGGAGGGGTACTAGCGACTAGAGAGGTTGAGCAGTTCTTC
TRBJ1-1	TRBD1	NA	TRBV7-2	CASSFNTGVQGEAFF	TGTGCCAGCAGCTTTAATACAGGGGTTCAGGGTGAAGCTTTCTTT
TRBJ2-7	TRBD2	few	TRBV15	CATSRSSGSYEQYF	TGTGCCACCAGCAGATCTAGCGGGAGTTACGAGCAGTACTTC
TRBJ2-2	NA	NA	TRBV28	CASSSGGSFGGELFF	TGTGCCAGCAGTTCGGGGGGCTCCTTTGGCGGGGAGCTGTTTTTT
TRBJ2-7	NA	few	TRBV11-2	CASNPISGSYEQYF	TGTGCCAGCAACCCAATAAGCGGGTCCTACGAGCAGTACTTC
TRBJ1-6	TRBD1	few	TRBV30	CAYRDSHSPLHF	TGTGCCTACCGGGACAGCCATTCACCCCTCCACTTT
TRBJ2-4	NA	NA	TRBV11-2	CASSLGVGAKNIQYF	TGTGCCAGCAGCTTAGGGGTCGGGGCCAAAAACATTCAGTACTTC
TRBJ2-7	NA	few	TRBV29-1	CSVAAGLTSYEQYF	TGCAGCGTTGCCGCAGGACTAACGTCCTACGAGCAGTACTTC
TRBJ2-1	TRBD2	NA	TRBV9	CASSVRSSGGKNEQFF	TGTGCCAGCAGCGTAAGGAGTAGCGGGGGAAAAAATGAGCAGTTCTTC
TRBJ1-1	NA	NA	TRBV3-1	CASSQGQPNPEAFF	TGTGCCAGCAGCCAAGGACAGCCGAACCCTGAAGCTTTCTTT
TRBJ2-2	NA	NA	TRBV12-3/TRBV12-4	CASSLAGHTGELFF	TGTGCCAGCAGTTTGGCAGGGCACACCGGGGAGCTGTTTTTT
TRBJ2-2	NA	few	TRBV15	CATSRGATRNTGELFF	TGTGCCACCAGCAGAGGGGCGACGCGGAACACCGGGGAGCTGTTTTTT
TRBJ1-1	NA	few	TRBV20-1	CSARGSQGMAEAFF	TGCAGTGCTAGAGGTTCGCAGGGGATGGCTGAAGCTTTCTTT
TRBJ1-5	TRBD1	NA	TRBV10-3	CAISPIRGQPQHF	TGTGCCATCAGCCCAATCAGGGGGCAGCCCCAGCATTTT
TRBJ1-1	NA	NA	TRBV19	CASIDKNTEAFF	TGTGCCAGTATTGACAAGAACACTGAAGCTTTCTTT
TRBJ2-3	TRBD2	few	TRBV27	CASSYGLAGVNTQYF	TGTGCCAGCAGTTATGGACTAGCGGGGGTGAATACGCAGTATTTT
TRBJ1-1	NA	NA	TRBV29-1	CSALGEERGTEAFF	TGCAGCGCTCTAGGGGAGGAGAGAGGCACTGAAGCTTTCTTT
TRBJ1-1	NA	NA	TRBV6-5	CASSYRVENTEAFF	TGTGCCAGCAGTTACAGGGTGGAGAACACTGAAGCTTTCTTT
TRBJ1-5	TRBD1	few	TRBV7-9	CASSTDRGHQPQHF	TGTGCCAGCAGCACAGACAGGGGGCACCAGCCCCAGCATTTT
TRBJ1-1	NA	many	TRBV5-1	CASSSTATNTEAFF	TGCGCCAGCAGCTCGACAGCTACAAACACTGAAGCTTTCTTT
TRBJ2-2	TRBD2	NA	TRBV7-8	CASSSGGITGELFF	TGTGCCAGCAGCTCCGGGGGGATCACCGGGGAGCTGTTTTTT
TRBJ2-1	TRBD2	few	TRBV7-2	CASSPRSSGRGNEQFF	TGTGCCAGCAGCCCACGATCTAGCGGGAGAGGGAATGAGCAGTTCTTC
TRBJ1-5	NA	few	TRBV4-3	CASSPATFGPQHF	TGCGCCAGCAGCCCAGCGACTTTTGGGCCCCAGCATTTT
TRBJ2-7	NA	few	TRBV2	CASSPDSVGYEQYF	TGTGCCAGCAGCCCCGACAGTGTCGGTTACGAGCAGTACTTC
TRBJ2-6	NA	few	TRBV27	CASSGDGFLSGANVLTF	TGTGCCAGCAGTGGGGACGGCTTCCTCTCTGGGGCCAACGTCCTGACTTTC
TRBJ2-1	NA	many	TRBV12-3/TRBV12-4	CASSSLGLYNEQFF	TGTGCCAGCAGCTCGCTGGGCCTATACAATGAGCAGTTCTTC
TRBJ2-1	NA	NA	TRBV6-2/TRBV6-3	CASSYWAGNSYNEQFF	TGTGCCAGCAGTTACTGGGCGGGTAACTCCTACAATGAGCAGTTCTTC
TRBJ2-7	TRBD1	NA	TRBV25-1	CASSEGSTGTYEQYF	TGTGCCAGCAGTGAGGGATCGACAGGGACCTACGAGCAGTACTTC
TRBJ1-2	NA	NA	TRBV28	CASSADTNYGYTF	TGTGCCAGCAGTGCGGACACTAACTATGGCTACACCTTC
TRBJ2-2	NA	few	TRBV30	CASLGRGYTGELFF	TGTGCCTCCCTGGGCAGGGGATACACCGGGGAGCTGTTTTTT
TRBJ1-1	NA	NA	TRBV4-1	CASSPPGWSTEAFF	TGCGCCAGCAGCCCGCCGGGTTGGAGCACTGAAGCTTTCTTT